This T cell receptor (beta chain) was obtained from a study of T-cell reconstitution after alpha-beta-depleted transplantation in children. Molecular barcoding with unique molecular identifiers was used for the TCRbeta library. TCRdb ran MiXCR on the PCR reads and lists one entry per CDR3 protein. The top ten hold roughly 4% of the sample, which has about 610,000 distinct CDR3 sequences, more than 9% seen once. This clonotype was seen only a few times. The source is a human donor who donated a stem cell graft to a child with acute myeloid leukemia. Material: PBMCs from the stem cell graft donor, obtained from the stem cell graft.

The CDR3 here is CASSFSPASGSNEQFF. CDR3 in DNA: TGTGCCAGCAGCTTCTCCCCCGCTAGCGGGAGCAATGAGCAGTTCTTC. This sequence joins TRBV7-2 and TRBJ2-1, with 10 bases identical to TRBD2. This CDR3 contains 16 residues. Germline CDR1 reads SGHTA; CDR2 reads FQGNSA. The trim removed 3 bases at V and 6 bases at J, leaving 8 bases unmatched. Complete variable domain (other parts from reference TRBV7-2 and TRBJ2-1): GAGVSQSPSNKVTEKGKDVELRCDPISGHTALYWYRQSLGQGLEFLIYFQGNSAPDKSGLPSDRFSAERTGGSVSTLTIQRTQQEDSAVYLCASSFSPASGSNEQFFGPGTRLTVL.